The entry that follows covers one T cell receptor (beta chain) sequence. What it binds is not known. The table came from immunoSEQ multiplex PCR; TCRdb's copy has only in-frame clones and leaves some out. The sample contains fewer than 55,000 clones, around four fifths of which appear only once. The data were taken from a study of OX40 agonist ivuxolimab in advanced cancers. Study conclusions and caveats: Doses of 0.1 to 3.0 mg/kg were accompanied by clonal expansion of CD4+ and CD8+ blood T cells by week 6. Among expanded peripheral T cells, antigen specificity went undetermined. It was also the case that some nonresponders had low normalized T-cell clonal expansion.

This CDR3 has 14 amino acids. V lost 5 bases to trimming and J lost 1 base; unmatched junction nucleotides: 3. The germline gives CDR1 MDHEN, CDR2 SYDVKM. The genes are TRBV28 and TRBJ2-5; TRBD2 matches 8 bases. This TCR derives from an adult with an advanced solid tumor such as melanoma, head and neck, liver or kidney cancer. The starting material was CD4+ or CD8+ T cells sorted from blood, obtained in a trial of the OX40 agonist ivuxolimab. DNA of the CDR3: TGTGCCAGCAGTCCGGGGACTAGCCAAGAGACCCAGTACTTC. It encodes CASSPGTSQETQYF.